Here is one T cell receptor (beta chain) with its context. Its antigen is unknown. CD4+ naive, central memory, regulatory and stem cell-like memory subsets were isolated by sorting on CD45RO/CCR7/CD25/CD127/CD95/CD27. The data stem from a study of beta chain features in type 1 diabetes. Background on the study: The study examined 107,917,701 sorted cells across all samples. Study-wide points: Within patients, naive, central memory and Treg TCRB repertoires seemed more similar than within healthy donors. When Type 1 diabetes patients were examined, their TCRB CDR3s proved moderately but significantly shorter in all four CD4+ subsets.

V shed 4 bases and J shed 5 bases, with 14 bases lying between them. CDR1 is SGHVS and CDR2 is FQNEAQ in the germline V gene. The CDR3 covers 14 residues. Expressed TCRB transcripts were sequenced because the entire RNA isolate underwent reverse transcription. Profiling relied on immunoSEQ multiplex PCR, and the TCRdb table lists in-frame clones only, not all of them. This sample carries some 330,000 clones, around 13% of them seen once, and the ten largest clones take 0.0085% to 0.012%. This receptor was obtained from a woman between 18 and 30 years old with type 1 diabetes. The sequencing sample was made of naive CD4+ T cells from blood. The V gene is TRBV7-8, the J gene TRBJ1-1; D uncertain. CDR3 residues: CASSSRRGRTEAFF. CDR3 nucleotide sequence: TGTGCCAGCAGCTCACGACGAGGGAGAACTGAAGCTTTCTTT.